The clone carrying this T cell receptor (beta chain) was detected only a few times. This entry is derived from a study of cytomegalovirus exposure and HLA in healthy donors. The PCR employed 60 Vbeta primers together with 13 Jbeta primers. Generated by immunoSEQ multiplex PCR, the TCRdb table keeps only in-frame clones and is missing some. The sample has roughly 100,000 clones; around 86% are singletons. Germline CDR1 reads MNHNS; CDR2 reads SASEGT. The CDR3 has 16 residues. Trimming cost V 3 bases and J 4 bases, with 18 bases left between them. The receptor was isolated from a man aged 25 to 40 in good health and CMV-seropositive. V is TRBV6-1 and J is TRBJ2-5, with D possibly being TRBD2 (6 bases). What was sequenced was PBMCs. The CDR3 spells CASSEGTLGRGETQYF. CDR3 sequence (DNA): TGTGCCAGCAGTGAGGGGACTCTCGGAAGAGGAGAGACCCAGTACTTC.